Each of the 21 T cell receptor beta chains below was sequenced from the same sample in a study of blood T cell repertoires in COVID-19. Measured with immunoSEQ multiplex PCR; TCRdb has only the in-frame clones, and not every one. The sample has 150,000 or so clones; 88% are singletons. Sequences were obtained from peripheral blood. These receptors came from a human donor in a cohort sampled during active COVID-19.

The gene calls are TRBV4-3 and TRBJ1-1; TRBD1 is a possible D gene (5 bases). V shed 2 bases and J shed 4 bases, with 14 bases lying between them. Germline V CDR1 and CDR2: LGHNA, YSLEER. The CDR3 spans 15 residues. In DNA, the CDR3 is TGCGCCAGCAGCCAAAATCGACAGCGGGTCACTGAAGCTTTCTTT. Protein product: CASSQNRQRVTEAFF.

In this sample, this clone turned up once. The V call is TRBV11-2, the J call TRBJ2-1; TRBD2 aligns across 12 bases. The CDR3 has 17 amino acids. Trimming took 0 bases from V and 4 from J; bases not matched to a gene: 4. CDR1 SGHAT and CDR2 FQNNGV come from the germline V gene. Here the CDR3 DNA reads TGTGCCAGCAGCTTAGATCTAGCGGGGGGGCGGTACAATGAGCAGTTCTTC. Its protein is CASSLDLAGGRYNEQFF. Using reference TRBV11-2 and TRBJ2-1 for the parts outside the CDR3, the full variable domain is EAGVAQSPRYKIIEKRQSVAFWCNPISGHATLYWYQQILGQGPKLLIQFQNNGVVDDSQLPKDRFSAERLKGVDSTLKIQPAKLEDSAVYLCASSLDLAGGRYNEQFFGPGTRLTVL.

The chain couples TRBV7-6 to TRBJ1-6; TRBD1 might be the D (5 bases). The germline V gene has CDR1 SGHVS and CDR2 FNYEAQ. This CDR3 has 15 residues. The V gene lost 10 bases and the J gene lost 2 bases, with 15 bases spanning the gap. The CDR3 nucleotides are TGTGCCATTGGGGGGGGAGGCACCTATAATTCACCCCTCCACTTT. Translated, it gives CAIGGGGTYNSPLHF.

The rearrangement uses TRBV3-1 (or the pseudogene TRBV3-2) and TRBJ2-3; D gene ambiguous. Germline-derived CDR1 and CDR2 are LGHDT and YNNKEL (reference sequence). CDR3 length: 13 amino acids. The V gene lost 1 base and the J gene lost 11 bases, with 13 bases spanning the gap. CDR3 bases: TGTGCCAGCAGCCAAGGGCGGCCTTCTATGCAGTATTTT. Translated: CASSQGRPSMQYF.

The chain recombines TRBV30 with TRBJ2-5, with D possibly matching TRBD2 (6 bases). CDR3 length equals 13 residues. The germline gives CDR1 GTSNPN, CDR2 SVGIG (reference sequence). V lost 0 bases to trimming and J lost 5 bases, with 10 bases between them. For the CDR3, the DNA is TGTGCCTGGAGTGTAGGAGGGTTGGAGACCCAGTACTTC. Translated, it gives CAWSVGGLETQYF.

The rearrangement links TRBV7-8 to TRBJ2-7; possible D gene TRBD2, 6 bases. Per germline, CDR1 SGHVS and CDR2 FQNEAQ. This CDR3 has 13 residues. Trimming took 3 bases from V and 3 from J, leaving 9 bases between them. The CDR3 loop is CASSFSGHYEQYF. CDR3 DNA: TGTGCCAGCAGCTTTAGCGGCCACTACGAGCAGTACTTC.

The V gene is TRBV9, the J gene TRBJ1-3, with a tentative D call TRBD1 (6 bases). This CDR3 spans 15 amino acids. V gave up 2 bases and J gave up 4 bases, with 13 bases separating them. Germline-derived CDR1 and CDR2 are SGDLS and YYNGEE. In nucleotides, the CDR3 is TGTGCCAGCAGCGTGGGGGCTTCCCGCGGAAACACCATATATTTT. Protein sequence: CASSVGASRGNTIYF.

By frequency in the sample, this clone is medium-sized. The chain carries TRBV27 and TRBJ1-2; D gene unclear. This CDR3 region has 13 residues. Germline CDR1 MNHEY, CDR2 SMNVEV (reference sequence). Between the trimmed V and J ends, which lost 4 bases and 8 bases, there was a span of 14 bases. Here the CDR3 reads CASSSTLAGGYTF. Written as DNA, the CDR3 is TGTGCCAGCAGTTCGACTCTGGCTGGAGGCTACACCTTC.

The chain uses TRBV4-3 and TRBJ2-5, with TRBD1 matching 9 bases. Germline values: CDR1 LGHNA, CDR2 YSLEER. The CDR3 is made up of 16 amino acids. V shed 3 bases, J shed 2 bases, and the junction held 7 bases outside the gene matches. CDR3 in amino acids: CASSHRTGDGQETQYF. Here the CDR3 DNA reads TGCGCCAGCAGCCACAGGACAGGGGACGGGCAAGAGACCCAGTACTTC.

The gene calls are TRBV21-1 and TRBJ2-2; the table gives TRBD2 as D, unverified against the DNA. TRBV21-1 is assigned pseudogene status. The CDR3 loop spans 16 amino acids. This CDR3 is CASSTPGGLVDGELFF. The CDR3 nucleotides are TGTGCCAGCAGCACCCCGGGAGGGCTTGTGGACGGGGAGCTGTTTTTT.

This clone was counted a few times. The rearrangement joins TRBV7-3 to TRBJ1-5, with D maybe TRBD1 (5 bases). Germline values: CDR1 SGHTA, CDR2 FQGTGA. Between the trimmed V and J ends, which lost 0 bases and 7 bases, there was a span of 7 bases. The CDR3 extends over 13 amino acids. The CDR3 loop is CASSLTRGQPQHF. In DNA form, the CDR3 reads TGTGCCAGCAGCTTAACCCGGGGGCAGCCCCAGCATTTT.

This chain joins TRBV5-6 and TRBJ2-3; 7 bases map to TRBD2. The CDR3 loop spans 14 amino acids. The V segment lost 4 bases and the J segment 6 bases; nucleotides outside the gene matches: 8. The germline V gene has CDR1 SGHDT and CDR2 YYEEEE. In DNA form, the CDR3 reads TGTGCCAGCAGCGCCTCTTACGGGAGGGATACGCAGTATTTT. Protein: CASSASYGRDTQYF.

The V gene is TRBV7-2, the J gene TRBJ2-7; 9 bases line up with TRBD1. This CDR3 is built from 15 residues. The V gene end was trimmed by 3 bases and the J gene end by 3 bases; junction bases not matched to a gene: 6. Germline CDR1 and CDR2: SGHTA and FQGNSA. The CDR3 spells CASSFRGQGSYEQYF. The CDR3 bases are TGTGCCAGCAGCTTTAGGGGACAGGGCAGCTACGAGCAGTACTTC.

This clone was counted a few times. The chain links TRBV5-8 to TRBJ2-7; 9 bases agree with TRBD1. With V trimmed by 5 bases and J by 1 base, 7 bases remained unmatched. Germline lookup yields CDR1 SGHTS and CDR2 YDEGEE. The CDR3 length is 15 residues. The CDR3, as DNA: TGTGCCAGCAGGCTACCGGGACAGGGATCCTACGAGCAGTACTTC. Its translation is CASRLPGQGSYEQYF.

This clone was seen more than once but under ten times. The chain uses TRBV18 and TRBJ2-3, with a tentative D call TRBD2 (5 bases). Trimming took 3 bases from V and 4 from J, leaving 5 bases between them. This CDR3 contains 12 residues. Germline values: CDR1 KGHSH, CDR2 LQKENI. In DNA, the CDR3 is TGTGCCAGCTCACCGGGAGCAGATACGCAGTATTTT. Encoded protein: CASSPGADTQYF.

This chain joins TRBV19 and TRBJ1-5; 9 bases align to TRBD1. Germline CDR1 reads LNHDA; CDR2 reads SQIVND (reference sequence). There are 20 residues in the CDR3. J was trimmed by 6 bases and V by 6 bases; bases with no gene match: 24. CDR3 nucleotides: TGTGCCAGTAGCCAACCCGCCTTTCCCCGGGACAGGGTCGGAGGTCAGCCCCAGCATTTT. Translation gives CASSQPAFPRDRVGGQPQHF.

The chain joins TRBV18 to TRBJ1-4, with 7 bases that match TRBD1. Germline CDR1 reads KGHSH; CDR2 reads LQKENI. With V trimmed by 3 bases and J by 5 bases, 0 bases remained unmatched. The CDR3 has 13 residues. The CDR3 coding sequence is TGTGCCAGCTCACCGGGACAGAATGAAAAACTGTTTTTT. It codes for CASSPGQNEKLFF. The complete variable domain, with remaining parts taken from reference TRBV18 and TRBJ1-4, reads NAGVMQNPRHLVRRRGQEARLRCSPMKGHSHVYWYRQLPEEGLKFMVYLQKENIIDESGMPKERFSAEFPKEGPSILRIQQVVRGDSAAYFCASSPGQNEKLFFGSGTQLSVL.

The chain is built from TRBV5-6 and TRBJ2-3; 10 nucleotides align to TRBD2. Looked up from germline, CDR1 is SGHDT and CDR2 is YYEEEE. V shed 3 bases, J shed 5 bases, and the junction held 12 bases outside the gene matches. The CDR3 is made up of 17 amino acids. The CDR3 is CASSSLGAGGPVDTQYF. The CDR3 bases are TGTGCCAGCAGCTCCCTCGGAGCGGGAGGGCCTGTAGATACGCAGTATTTT.

This clone was observed once. This chain links TRBV28 with TRBJ2-7; a possible D gene is TRBD1 (6 bases). Germline V gene data show CDR1 as MDHEN and CDR2 as SYDVKM. V shed 10 bases and J shed 2 bases, with 18 bases lying between them. The length of the CDR3 is 14 residues. The CDR3 here is CAIGGGTLAYEQYF. The CDR3 coding sequence is TGTGCCATAGGGGGTGGGACGCTAGCCTACGAGCAGTACTTC.

V usage is TRBV5-4 and J usage is TRBJ2-1; 8 positions agree with TRBD2. In germline, CDR1 is SGHNT, CDR2 YYREEE (reference sequence). The CDR3 has 14 residues. V was clipped by 4 bases and J by 8 bases; unmatched bases: 8. CDR3 sequence: CASSAGTSTHEQFF. The CDR3 DNA reads as TGTGCCAGCAGCGCCGGGACTAGTACTCATGAGCAGTTCTTC.

V and J are TRBV7-9 and TRBJ2-3; D gene unclear. Between the trimmed V and J ends, which lost 1 base and 10 bases, there was a span of 12 bases. Germline CDR1 and CDR2: SEHNR and FQNEAQ (reference sequence). The CDR3 consists of 13 residues. Here the CDR3 reads CASSLVTRRAQYF. CDR3 bases: TGTGCCAGCAGCTTAGTTACCCGCCGGGCGCAGTATTTT.